Listed below are T cell receptor beta chains from one sample, sequenced in a study of beta chain features in type 1 diabetes. Libraries were prepared by immunoSEQ multiplex PCR; TCRdb keeps only in-frame clonotypes and omits some of them. The sample carries about 40,000 clones, 55% to 70% recorded once. Source material: Tregs from blood. These receptors originate from a woman in her 30s in good health. The CDR3 runs from the conserved cysteine through the conserved F or W. D genes are given only for firm matches. Rows give clone size only sometimes, using once, few, many, or a class for an expanded clone.

13 | TRBJ2-7 | few | TRBD1 | TRBV6-5 | CASSPGQVYEQYF | TGTGCCAGCAGTCCGGGACAGGTTTACGAGCAGTACTTC
15 | TRBJ1-2 | NA | NA | TRBV29-1 | CSVRSRQGFNYGYTF | TGCAGCGTTAGGTCGAGGCAGGGGTTCAACTATGGCTACACCTTC
13 | TRBJ2-1 | few | TRBD2 | TRBV6-6 | CASTTSDPNEQFF | TGTGCCAGCACTACTAGCGACCCCAATGAGCAGTTCTTC
14 | TRBJ2-1 | NA | TRBD2 | TRBV19 | CASSNREVRNEQFF | TGTGCCAGTAGTAACCGGGAGGTACGGAATGAGCAGTTCTTC
15 | TRBJ2-7 | few | NA | TRBV25-1 | CASSEAGTAGYEQYF | TGTGCCAGCAGTGAAGCGGGGACAGCGGGCTACGAGCAGTACTTC
15 | TRBJ2-7 | NA | TRBD2 | TRBV6-5 | CASSYFLGGPYEQYF | TGTGCCAGCAGTTACTTTTTGGGAGGGCCCTACGAGCAGTACTTC
15 | TRBJ2-5 | few | TRBD1 | TRBV6-1 | CASRPGTGIPETQYF | TGTGCCAGCAGACCTGGGACAGGGATTCCGGAGACCCAGTACTTC
14 | TRBJ2-6 | NA | NA | TRBV19 | CASSLPSGANVLTF | TGTGCCAGTAGTCTTCCGTCTGGGGCCAACGTCCTGACTTTC
17 | TRBJ2-1 | few | NA | TRBV7-2 | CASSLARVRTKYNEQFF | TGTGCCAGCAGCTTAGCCAGGGTAAGGACAAAATACAATGAGCAGTTCTTC
15 | TRBJ2-1 | NA | TRBD2 | TRBV28 | CASHHAGLAYNEQFF | TGTGCCAGCCATCACGCCGGACTAGCATACAATGAGCAGTTCTTC
16 | TRBJ2-6 | few | NA | TRBV7-2 | CASSLRGGAGANVLTF | TGTGCCAGCAGTCTGCGCGGGGGCGCTGGGGCCAACGTCCTGACTTTC
12 | TRBJ2-3 | NA | NA | TRBV5-4 | CASSLEAGGEYF | TGTGCCAGCAGCTTGGAGGCAGGCGGGGAGTATTTT
13 | TRBJ1-5 | NA | NA | TRBV6-1 | CASSTGPERPQHF | TGTGCCAGCAGTACAGGGCCCGAACGGCCCCAGCATTTT
15 | TRBJ1-2 | NA | TRBD1 | TRBV29-1 | CSVEDRGDRGEGYTF | TGCAGCGTTGAAGACCGGGGAGACAGGGGGGAGGGCTACACCTTC
13 | TRBJ1-5 | NA | NA | TRBV7-8 | CASSHRENQPQHF | TGTGCCAGCAGCCACAGGGAAAACCAGCCCCAGCATTTT
13 | TRBJ1-2 | NA | TRBD1 | TRBV18 | CASSLGDSYGYTF | TGTGCCAGCTCACTCGGGGACAGCTATGGCTACACCTTC
17 | TRBJ2-1 | NA | TRBD2 | TRBV7-9 | CASSLWASGSSYNEQFF | TGTGCCAGCAGCTTATGGGCTAGCGGGAGCTCCTACAATGAGCAGTTCTTC
15 | TRBJ1-5 | few | TRBD1 | TRBV10-3 | CAISTQGQGGEPQHF | TGTGCCATCAGTACACAAGGACAGGGGGGCGAGCCCCAGCATTTT
14 | TRBJ1-2 | NA | TRBD1 | TRBV5-4 | CASSTGQGEYGYTF | TGTGCCAGCAGCACGGGACAGGGAGAATATGGCTACACCTTC
14 | TRBJ1-2 | few | NA | TRBV19 | CASSVNRQVAGYTF | TGTGCCAGTAGTGTGAATCGACAGGTCGCGGGCTACACCTTC
15 | TRBJ2-5 | once | NA | TRBV7-9 | CASSPGALAEETQYF | TGTGCCAGCAGCCCGGGGGCGCTAGCGGAAGAGACCCAGTACTTC
15 | TRBJ2-1 | NA | TRBD1 | TRBV5-5 | CASSLEGQGAREQFF | TGTGCCAGCAGCTTGGAGGGACAGGGGGCGAGGGAGCAGTTCTTC
15 | TRBJ2-1 | NA | NA | TRBV9 | CASSVGPGEWNEQFF | TGTGCCAGCAGCGTAGGCCCCGGGGAGTGGAATGAGCAGTTCTTC
14 | TRBJ2-1 | NA | TRBD2 | TRBV4-2 | CASSQGGVRNEQFF | TGTGCCAGCAGCCAGGGAGGGGTTAGGAATGAGCAGTTCTTC
16 | TRBJ2-1 | NA | TRBD2 | TRBV7-6 | CASSSRTSGAYNEQFF | TGTGCCAGCAGCTCTCGGACTAGCGGGGCATACAATGAGCAGTTCTTC
14 | TRBJ1-1 | NA | NA | TRBV28 | CASSLLRQGTEAFF | TGTGCCAGCAGTTTACTCCGGCAGGGCACTGAAGCTTTCTTT
14 | TRBJ2-3 | NA | TRBD2 | TRBV6-1 | CASSDGGGTDTQYF | TGTGCCAGCAGTGATGGGGGGGGCACAGATACGCAGTATTTT
15 | TRBJ2-4 | NA | TRBD2 | TRBV19 | CASKRLAGIEDIQYF | TGTGCCAGTAAAAGGCTAGCGGGAATTGAGGACATTCAGTACTTC
12 | TRBJ2-7 | few | NA | TRBV6-5 | CASSDRLGEQYF | TGTGCCAGCAGCGACAGGCTCGGCGAGCAGTACTTC
16 | TRBJ2-1 | NA | NA | TRBV29-1 | CSVEGSGSISYNEQFF | TGCAGCGTTGAAGGCAGCGGGTCCATCTCCTACAATGAGCAGTTCTTC
14 | TRBJ2-4 | NA | TRBD2 | TRBV7-2 | CASSLAQAGGAQYF | TGTGCCAGCAGCTTAGCGCAGGCGGGAGGGGCTCAGTACTTC
16 | TRBJ2-2 | NA | NA | TRBV6-5 | CASSYLIRVDTGELFF | TGTGCCAGCAGTTACTTGATCCGGGTTGATACCGGGGAGCTGTTTTTT
10 | TRBJ1-1 | NA | NA | TRBV29-1 | CSVGGLKAFF | TGCAGCGTTGGGGGGCTGAAAGCTTTCTTT
14 | TRBJ2-2 | NA | TRBD2 | TRBV15 | CATRTSGGTGELFF | TGTGCCACCCGGACTAGCGGGGGCACCGGGGAGCTGTTTTTT
16 | TRBJ2-1 | NA | TRBD2 | TRBV7-2 | CASSLVGGRAGNEQFF | TGTGCCAGCAGCTTAGTTGGCGGGAGGGCCGGCAATGAGCAGTTCTTC
19 | TRBJ2-3 | few | NA | TRBV15 | CATSRVDYFGVVYTDTQYF | TGTGCCACCAGCAGAGTGGACTACTTTGGAGTAGTTTACACAGATACGCAGTATTTT
13 | TRBJ1-1 | once | TRBD1 | TRBV10-3 | CAIRLDRATEAFF | TGTGCCATCAGATTGGACAGGGCCACTGAAGCTTTCTTT
13 | TRBJ1-5 | NA | NA | TRBV19 | CASSRAVGQPQHF | TGTGCCAGTAGTAGGGCAGTCGGTCAGCCCCAGCATTTT
15 | TRBJ2-2 | NA | TRBD1 | TRBV7-9 | CASSGQGYNTGELFF | TGTGCCAGCTCGGGACAGGGCTACAACACCGGGGAGCTGTTTTTT
16 | TRBJ2-7 | NA | TRBD2 | TRBV7-3 | CASSPAGTSGLYEQYF | TGTGCCAGCAGCCCCGCCGGGACTAGCGGACTCTACGAGCAGTACTTC
12 | TRBJ2-3 | few | NA | TRBV29-1 | CSVGLAADTQYF | TGCAGCGTTGGGCTGGCGGCAGATACGCAGTATTTT
13 | TRBJ2-5 | NA | NA | TRBV7-3 | CASSQGGGETQYF | TGTGCCAGCAGCCAAGGAGGTGGGGAGACCCAGTACTTC
14 | TRBJ1-6 | NA | NA | TRBV2 | CASSVRQGSSPLHF | TGTGCCAGCAGTGTCAGGCAGGGCTCTTCACCCCTCCACTTT
17 | TRBJ1-2 | NA | TRBD1 | TRBV9 | CASSSGQGGEANYGYTF | TGTGCCAGCAGCTCCGGACAGGGTGGGGAAGCTAACTATGGCTACACCTTC